The 23 T cell receptor beta chains reported below all come from one sample, sequenced in a study of blood T cell repertoires in COVID-19. TCRdb's table, derived via immunoSEQ multiplex PCR, lists solely in-frame clones and lacks some. In the table there are approximately 70,000 clones, approximately 90% of which are singletons. The sequencing input was peripheral blood. Receptors originate from a woman aged 55-69 years with active COVID-19.

The chain joins TRBV27 to TRBJ1-1; possible D gene TRBD1, 5 bases. This CDR3 contains 15 residues. The V end lost 2 bases, the J end lost 4 bases, and 14 bases lay between the germline ends. From germline, CDR1 is MNHEY and CDR2 SMNVEV (reference sequence). The CDR3 region has the DNA TGTGCCAGCAGTTTAGGGGCTTTTATGGGCACTGAAGCTTTCTTT. This translates into CASSLGAFMGTEAFF.

The V call is TRBV7-8, the J call TRBJ2-3; 8 positions agree with TRBD2. The germline CDR1 and CDR2 sequences are SGHVS and FQNEAQ. V gave up 3 bases and J gave up 1 base; unmatched junction bases: 6. The CDR3 has 16 residues. The CDR3 DNA follows: TGTGCCAGCAGCTTCAGACTAGCGAGTCGCACAGATACGCAGTATTTT. Its translation is CASSFRLASRTDTQYF. Supplemented by reference TRBV7-8 and TRBJ2-3, the full variable domain reads GAGVSQSPRYKVAKRGQDVALRCDPISGHVSLFWYQQALGQGPEFLTYFQNEAQLDKSGLPSDRFFAERPEGSVSTLKIQRTQQEDSAVYLCASSFRLASRTDTQYFGPGTRLTVL.

The chain links TRBV2 to TRBJ2-3; D is unclear. The V end was cut by 4 bases, the J end by 4 bases, with 12 bases between. The CDR3 totals 14 residues. Germline CDR1 reads SNHLY; CDR2 reads FYNNEI. The CDR3 sequence: CASSGTRAPDTQYF. CDR3 in DNA: TGTGCCAGCAGTGGCACCCGAGCCCCAGATACGCAGTATTTT.

V usage is TRBV5-1 and J usage is TRBJ2-1; 7 nucleotides match TRBD1. Per germline, CDR1 SGHRS and CDR2 YFSETQ. Trimming at V came to 5 bases and at J to 4 bases, leaving 6 bases not matched to a gene. The CDR3 sequence is 14 residues long. The CDR3 loop reads CASSKGQQYNEQFF. Written as DNA, the CDR3 is TGCGCCAGCAGTAAGGGACAGCAGTACAATGAGCAGTTCTTC.

Only one count was recorded for this clone. The gene calls are TRBV12-3 or TRBV12-4 and TRBJ1-6, with D perhaps matching TRBD1 (6 bases). The CDR3 contains 13 residues. Trimming cost V 3 bases and J 8 bases, with 8 bases left between them. Here the CDR3 reads CASSFKGDSPLHF. The CDR3 region has the DNA TGTGCCAGCAGTTTTAAGGGGGATTCACCCCTCCACTTT.

The genes are TRBV7-9 and TRBJ2-2; TRBD2 is a possible D gene (6 bases). This CDR3 comprises 11 residues. CDR1 is SEHNR and CDR2 is FQNEAQ in the germline V gene (reference sequence). V was trimmed by 7 bases and J by 7 bases, leaving 7 bases between them. CDR3 sequence (DNA): TGTGCCAGCAAGCGGGTCGGGGAGCTGTTTTTT. Protein product: CASKRVGELFF.

CDR3 sequence reads: CASSQTSGSTDTQYF. The CDR3 coding sequence is TGTGCCAGCAGTCAGACTAGCGGTAGCACAGATACGCAGTATTTT. J is TRBJ2-3 and V is TRBV2; 9 bases align to TRBD2. This CDR3 has 15 residues. The germline V gene has CDR1 SNHLY and CDR2 FYNNEI. J was trimmed by 0 bases and V by 5 bases; bases with no gene match: 3.

This clone came up once. The rearrangement links TRBV19 to TRBJ1-1, with 7 bases matching TRBD1. V was clipped by 5 bases and J by 11 bases; unmatched bases: 14. This CDR3 is built from 14 residues. From germline, CDR1 is LNHDA and CDR2 SQIVND (reference sequence). The CDR3 DNA reads as TGTGCCAGTAGTGGGACAGCGAGGGCGCCTGGGGCTTTCTTT. Encoded protein: CASSGTARAPGAFF. Full variable domain (rest looked up from reference TRBV19 and TRBJ1-1): DGGITQSPKYLFRKEGQNVTLSCEQNLNHDAMYWYRQDPGQGLRLIYYSQIVNDFQKGDIAEGYSVSREKKESFPLTVTSAQKNPTAFYLCASSGTARAPGAFFGQGTRLTVV.

This rearrangement joins TRBV11-3 to TRBJ2-2, with 9 bases fitting TRBD2. Germline V gene sequence: CDR1 SGHNT, CDR2 YENEEA. There are 17 residues in the CDR3. Trimming cost V 7 bases and J 4 bases; bases outside gene matches: 13. The CDR3 spells CASTTNSAREGTGELFF. The CDR3 DNA sequence: TGTGCCAGCACCACTAATTCGGCGCGGGAGGGCACCGGGGAGCTGTTTTTT.

The chain joins TRBV27 to TRBJ2-7, with D tentatively TRBD2 (6 bases). Germline CDR1 and CDR2: MNHEY and SMNVEV (reference sequence). This CDR3 has 15 residues. The V and J ends lost 3 bases and 5 bases respectively, with 17 bases between them. CDR3 nucleotides: TGTGCCAGCAGTTTGAATGGCAGGGAGGTGCACGAGCAGTACTTC. It translates to CASSLNGREVHEQYF.

V is TRBV30 and J is TRBJ1-3, with 9 bases fitting TRBD1. Germline CDR1 GTSNPN, CDR2 SVGIG (reference sequence). The CDR3 is 15 residues long. With V trimmed by 3 bases and J by 3 bases, 6 bases remained unmatched. Here the CDR3 DNA reads TGTGCCTGGAGCCCCGGGACAGGGTTTGGAAACACCATATATTTT. It yields the protein CAWSPGTGFGNTIYF.

The chain recombines TRBV11-2 with TRBJ1-3; D is uncertain. This CDR3 has 14 residues. V lost 3 bases, J lost 5 bases, and 11 bases lay in between. Germline V gives CDR1 SGHAT, CDR2 FQNNGV. Here the CDR3 reads CASSLGVGRNTIYF. For the CDR3, the DNA is TGTGCCAGCAGCTTGGGTGTGGGCAGAAACACCATATATTTT.

The rearrangement links TRBV5-6 to TRBJ2-3; D might be TRBD2 (5 bases). The CDR3 is 16 residues long. Germline loops: CDR1 SGHDT, CDR2 YYEEEE. V lost 4 bases, J lost 0 bases, and 15 bases lay in between. CDR3 DNA: TGTGCCAGCAGCCCCGGACTCACAATTAGCACAGATACGCAGTATTTT. Its protein product is CASSPGLTISTDTQYF.

The CDR3 here is CASRQRSGANVLTF. The CDR3, as DNA: TGTGCCAGTCGACAGCGCTCTGGGGCCAACGTCCTGACTTTC. The chain carries TRBV28 and TRBJ2-6, with D perhaps matching TRBD1 (5 bases). The CDR3 covers 14 residues. CDR1 is MDHEN, CDR2 SYDVKM, per germline. Trimming cost V 9 bases and J 0 bases, with 9 bases left between them.

V and J are TRBV28 and TRBJ2-7; D is ambiguous. Trimming took 10 bases from V and 3 from J, leaving 28 bases between them. CDR3 length: 17 amino acids. Germline V gives CDR1 MDHEN, CDR2 SYDVKM. The CDR3, as DNA: TGTGCCACCTCAGGAAGGCGAAGTTTGATCGATAACTACGAGCAGTACTTC. Amino acids: CATSGRRSLIDNYEQYF.

This chain joins TRBV4-1 and TRBJ1-2; TRBD1 matches at 10 bases. Germline V gene lookup returns CDR1 MGHRA and CDR2 YSYEKL. This CDR3 is 15 amino acids long. The V and J ends lost 4 bases and 6 bases, in that order; junction bases with no gene match: 8. CDR3 amino acids: CASSPGGGTGDGYTF. The CDR3 DNA reads as TGCGCCAGCAGCCCGGGCGGCGGGACAGGGGATGGCTACACCTTC.

The chain has TRBV5-1 and TRBJ2-7; 7 positions match TRBD1. Germline loops: CDR1 SGHRS, CDR2 YFSETQ. J was trimmed by 7 bases and V by 4 bases; bases with no gene match: 14. The CDR3 covers 15 residues. CDR3 sequence: CASSPAGTAGREQYF. Written as DNA, the CDR3 is TGCGCCAGCAGCCCCGCCGGGACAGCCGGGCGGGAGCAGTACTTC. Supplemented by reference TRBV5-1 and TRBJ2-7, the full variable domain reads KAGVTQTPRYLIKTRGQQVTLSCSPISGHRSVSWYQQTPGQGLQFLFEYFSETQRNKGNFPGRFSGRQFSNSRSEMNVSTLELGDSALYLCASSPAGTAGREQYFGPGTRLTVT.

The V and J genes are TRBV19 and TRBJ2-6; D possibly corresponds to TRBD1 (6 bases). The CDR3 is 20 amino acids. Trimming pared 5 bases from V and 0 bases from J, leaving 23 bases between. CDR1 and CDR2 from the germline V gene are LNHDA and SQIVND (reference sequence). The CDR3 here is CASSLSAGTPQGSGANVLTF. Here the CDR3 DNA reads TGTGCCAGTAGTCTCAGTGCAGGCACCCCACAGGGCTCTGGGGCCAACGTCCTGACTTTC.

V and J are TRBV24-1 and TRBJ2-7; 12 bases match TRBD1. CDR1 and CDR2 from the germline V gene are KGHDR and SFDVKD. The CDR3 has 15 amino acids. The trim removed 1 base at V and 6 bases at J, leaving 3 bases unmatched. Here the CDR3 reads CATSDFGTGGFEQYF. In DNA form, the CDR3 reads TGTGCCACCAGTGATTTTGGGACAGGGGGCTTCGAGCAGTACTTC.

This clone was seen only once. This chain uses TRBV7-7 with TRBJ1-1, with unresolved D. The CDR3 totals 13 residues. The germline CDR1 and CDR2 sequences are SSHAT and FNYEAQ (reference sequence). Trimming shortened V by 1 base and J by 5 bases, and 8 bases separated the two germline ends. The CDR3 here is CASSLGPQTEAFF. The DNA of the CDR3 is TGTGCCAGCAGCTTAGGGCCACAAACTGAAGCTTTCTTT.

The V and J genes are TRBV7-9 and TRBJ2-5; maybe TRBD1 (6 bases). The CDR3 spans 16 residues. Trimming shortened V by 1 base and J by 1 base, and 13 bases separated the two germline ends. Germline lookup yields CDR1 SEHNR and CDR2 FQNEAQ (reference sequence). CDR3 residues: CASSLVRGSSQETQYF. DNA for the CDR3: TGTGCCAGCAGCTTAGTGAGGGGGAGTTCCCAAGAGACCCAGTACTTC.

This clone was counted a single time. This sequence joins TRBV18 and TRBJ2-1; 8 positions agree with TRBD2. The CDR3 runs to 16 residues. Trimming cost V 3 bases and J 3 bases; bases outside gene matches: 7. Germline V lookup: CDR1 KGHSH, CDR2 LQKENI. The CDR3 is CASSPRAGESYNEQFF. CDR3 in DNA: TGTGCCAGCTCACCTCGAGCGGGAGAGAGCTACAATGAGCAGTTCTTC.

Concerning this clone itself: A junction end diverges from the germline sequence, so it may reflect a read error. The same CDR3 is also encoded by other DNA sequences in this sample. The rearrangement uses TRBV28 and TRBJ2-5; D is unclear. This CDR3 spans 14 amino acids. Germline V lookup: CDR1 MDHEN, CDR2 SYDVKM. The CDR3: CASSFDNYLETQYF. The CDR3 nucleotides read TGCGCCAGCAGTTTTGATAACTACCTGGAGACCCAGTACTTC.